This T cell receptor (beta chain) was recorded in a study of vaccination effects on CD4 cells after COVID-19 (dated by TCRdb to 2022 to 2024). Study-level background: Participants received two doses of either the BNT162b2 or the mRNA-1273 mRNA SARS-CoV-2 vaccine. The study compared SARS-CoV-2 spike-specific CD4+ TCR repertoires before and after mRNA vaccination in COVID-19 convalescent patients and infection-naive vaccine recipients. In the study, cultures from other donors were sequenced using the Oncomine TCR Beta short-read assay on an Illumina iSeq 100. A total of 9 to 11 COVID-19 convalescent patients and a handful of SARS-CoV-2-naive healthy vaccine recipients were included in the full study. What the work shows at the level of the full study, not this receptor alone: Clones induced by infection and clones induced by vaccination both contracted markedly at late timepoints after vaccination, which fits with T cell responses waning over time. In healthy vaccine recipients, vaccine-induced clones were almost all SARS-CoV-2 mono-reactive, with only 1 of 255 cross-reactive with common cold coronaviruses. The study was limited by a small number of convalescent patients, and early post-infection timepoints were lacking.

Library preparation was by the immunoSEQ multiplex PCR assay. DNA from the cultured and isolated CD4+ T cells underwent TCR beta CDR3 sequencing. In the source study's methods: Non-productive TCR sequences were removed, reads were trimmed to the CDR3 region, and CDR3s of at least 7 amino acids were retained. The MANAFEST web app was used to identify antigen-specific clonotypes by comparing expansion in peptide wells with expansion in reference cultures. To count as positive, a clone had to show expansion at FDR<0.05 compared with the reference and with all other wells, an odds ratio above 5, and a frequency above 0.1% in two replicate wells. A clonotype was called cross-reactive if it was significantly expanded both in SARS-CoV-2 spike wells and in at least one common cold coronavirus spike condition. CDR3 similarity was assessed by Levenshtein distance with the stringdist R package, and unrooted trees were built with ape in R 3.6.1. TCRdb holds this immuneACCESS table with in-frame rearrangements only. Some clones are missing; in checked studies, unresolved V genes explain under half, and the rest has no known cause. For V, J and clone size, that table is used; D and trimming come from the DNA. The table for this sample lists roughly 35,000 clones; 60% to 80% of them were counted only once. The ten biggest clones cover about 15% of the sample.

CDR3 length: 15 amino acids, cysteine to phenylalanine. Kept here is only the CDR3 DNA, which spans 45 bases and is read in frame from base 1. V has 5 bases trimmed and J has 4 bases trimmed; junction bases matching no gene number 8. For CDR1 and CDR2, the germline V gene (reference sequence) lists LNHDA and SQIVND. Concerning this clone itself: Its antigen remains unidentified. Within one base of it there is no much larger clone, and no base qualities were kept.

In the ViraFEST assay, PBMC were stimulated with viral peptide pools, and TCR sequencing was then used to find antigen-specific CD4+ T cell clonotypes based on their expansion. After 10 days of culture, CD4+ T cells were isolated with the EasySep CD4+ T cell isolation kit. Negative nucleocapsid antibody results before and after vaccination confirmed that the healthy vaccine recipients had no prior SARS-CoV-2 infection. Approximately 2 million PBMC per well were cultured with approximately 10 ug/ml peptides in IMDM containing 5% human AB serum, approximately 9.9 IU/ml IL-2 and gentamicin. Half of the culture medium was replaced with fresh IL-2-containing medium on days 3 and 7. Unless noted otherwise, every peptide stimulation condition was cultured in triplicate wells. Using Ficoll-Paque Plus gradient centrifugation, PBMC were separated from whole blood and then either used fresh or cryopreserved at -140C. The overlapping peptide pools covered the spike proteins of SARS-CoV-2 and of the common cold coronaviruses HCoV-NL63, HCoV-OC43 and HCoV-229E. The QIAamp micro DNA kit was used to extract genomic DNA from the cultured CD4+ T cells.

The material was CD4+ T cells from PBMCs cultured with HCoV-OC43 spike peptides, obtained before COVID-19 vaccination. What this sample's cell subset or site label stands for: HCoV-OC43 spike overlapping peptide pool stimulation. The clonotype was recovered from a human donor who received a COVID-19 vaccine. The chain is assembled from TRBV19 and TRBJ2-1; 7 middle bases align to TRBD2. The sequenced DNA: TGTGCCAGTAGTGCCCCTTTGCGGGGGTACAATGAGCAGTTCTTC. The resulting protein is CASSAPLRGYNEQFF.